These T cell receptor beta chains were read from a single sample in a study of T cells in tuberculosis. This table comes from immunoSEQ multiplex PCR, and its TCRdb copy is limited to in-frame clones, with some not included. The table has about 50,000 clones, 90% to 95% seen once; the top ten hold 1.4% to 1.5%. This sample comprised PBMCs, obtained at tuberculosis diagnosis. Source of these receptors: an adult with tuberculosis. Both conserved end residues are part of each CDR3. D genes are given only for firm matches. The listing skips clone size in some rows; elsewhere it reads once, few, many or a size class.

D: .
V: TRBV27
size: .
J: TRBJ2-1
CDR3: CASSLGSGAEQFF
DNA: TGTGCCAGCAGTTTGGGAAGTGGGGCTGAGCAGTTCTTC

D: .
V: TRBV4-2
size: .
J: TRBJ1-1
CDR3: CASSQRTALMNTEAFF
DNA: TGTGCCAGCAGCCAGCGGACAGCTCTTATGAACACTGAAGCTTTCTTT

D: .
V: TRBV28
size: .
J: TRBJ2-2
CDR3: CARGLSNTGELFF
DNA: TGTGCCAGGGGACTCTCGAACACCGGGGAGCTGTTTTTT

D: .
V: TRBV6-1
size: .
J: TRBJ2-7
CDR3: CASGAAAPYEQYF
DNA: TGTGCCAGCGGGGCGGCAGCTCCCTACGAGCAGTACTTC

D: .
V: TRBV5-1
size: once
J: TRBJ2-1
CDR3: CASSSEVGPHNEQFF
DNA: TGCGCCAGCAGCTCGGAGGTCGGACCGCACAATGAGCAGTTCTTC

D: TRBD1
V: TRBV27
size: .
J: TRBJ2-4
CDR3: CASSFSGTGLAKNIQYF
DNA: TGTGCCAGCAGTTTCTCCGGGACAGGACTAGCCAAAAACATTCAGTACTTC

D: .
V: TRBV30
size: .
J: TRBJ1-1
CDR3: CAWSYQVGNRAFF
DNA: TGTGCCTGGAGTTACCAGGTTGGCAATCGGGCTTTCTTT

D: .
V: TRBV19
size: .
J: TRBJ1-2
CDR3: CASSIRDYGGYTF
DNA: TGTGCCAGTAGTATTCGGGACTATGGTGGCTACACCTTC

D: TRBD2
V: TRBV4-1
size: .
J: TRBJ2-3
CDR3: CASSLTFQYSGSTDTQYF
DNA: TGCGCCAGCAGCCTGACGTTTCAGTATAGCGGGAGCACAGATACGCAGTATTTT

D: TRBD2
V: TRBV4-3
size: .
J: TRBJ2-5
CDR3: CASSQDRLAGRETQYF
DNA: TGCGCCAGCAGCCAAGATCGACTAGCGGGACGAGAGACCCAGTACTTC

D: .
V: TRBV4-1
size: .
J: TRBJ1-5
CDR3: CASSQLQGQPQHF
DNA: TGCGCCAGCAGCCAATTACAGGGTCAGCCCCAGCATTTT

D: TRBD1
V: TRBV29-1
size: once
J: TRBJ1-2
CDR3: CSVLGRGDRLVGYTF
DNA: TGCAGCGTTTTAGGAAGAGGGGACAGGCTAGTTGGCTACACCTTC

D: TRBD1
V: TRBV10-3
size: .
J: TRBJ2-7
CDR3: CAISEFGTDYEQYF
DNA: TGTGCCATCAGTGAATTTGGGACAGACTACGAGCAGTACTTC

D: TRBD2
V: TRBV19
size: .
J: TRBJ2-1
CDR3: CATRGEGGRINEQFF
DNA: TGTGCCACCCGAGGGGAGGGCGGGAGAATCAATGAGCAGTTCTTC

D: .
V: TRBV28
size: .
J: TRBJ1-1
CDR3: CASIRNTEAFF
DNA: TGTGCCAGCATCAGGAACACTGAAGCTTTCTTT

D: TRBD2
V: TRBV2
size: .
J: TRBJ2-7
CDR3: CASLNTRETADEQYF
DNA: TGTGCCAGCCTGAACACGCGGGAGACCGCTGATGAGCAGTACTTC

D: TRBD2
V: TRBV19
size: .
J: TRBJ2-4
CDR3: CASSRGLAGENIQYF
DNA: TGTGCCAGTAGCCGGGGACTAGCGGGAGAAAACATTCAGTACTTC

D: .
V: TRBV30
size: .
J: TRBJ1-4
CDR3: CACPAATNEKLFF
DNA: TGTGCCTGTCCTGCGGCGACTAATGAAAAACTGTTTTTT

D: .
V: TRBV9
size: .
J: TRBJ1-1
CDR3: CASSVGPGVGEAFF
DNA: TGTGCCAGCAGCGTAGGTCCGGGGGTTGGAGAAGCTTTCTTT

D: TRBD1
V: TRBV29-1
size: once
J: TRBJ1-2
CDR3: CSVPTRTGYNYGYTF
DNA: TGCAGCGTTCCGACCCGGACAGGGTATAACTATGGCTACACCTTC

D: TRBD2
V: TRBV5-4
size: once
J: TRBJ2-1
CDR3: CASSPLGTSGYEQFF
DNA: TGTGCCAGCAGCCCCCTGGGGACTAGCGGCTACGAGCAGTTCTTC

D: TRBD2
V: TRBV27
size: once
J: TRBJ2-1
CDR3: CASSLVSGSVSFGNEQFF
DNA: TGTGCCAGCAGTTTGGTTAGCGGGAGCGTAAGCTTTGGGAATGAGCAGTTCTTC

D: .
V: TRBV15
size: .
J: TRBJ2-7
CDR3: CATSPRERRDEQYF
DNA: TGTGCCACCAGCCCTCGGGAGAGGCGGGACGAGCAGTACTTC

D: TRBD1
V: TRBV7-9
size: .
J: TRBJ1-2
CDR3: CASSEQGTGANYGYTF
DNA: TGTGCCAGCAGCGAGCAAGGGACAGGGGCTAACTATGGCTACACCTTC

D: TRBD2
V: TRBV11-3
size: .
J: TRBJ2-1
CDR3: CASSPGVAGDQRNEQFF
DNA: TGTGCCAGCAGCCCGGGGGTGGCGGGAGATCAGCGTAATGAGCAGTTCTTC

D: TRBD1
V: TRBV20-1
size: .
J: TRBJ1-2
CDR3: CIPTGVYGYTF
DNA: TGCATTCCTACAGGGGTCTATGGCTACACCTTC

D: .
V: TRBV19
size: .
J: TRBJ2-5
CDR3: CASSISGTNQETQYF
DNA: TGTGCCAGTAGTATATCAGGAACCAACCAAGAGACCCAGTACTTC

D: .
V: TRBV7-2
size: .
J: TRBJ2-7
CDR3: CASSSGSGTSYEQYF
DNA: TGTGCCAGCAGCTCGGGATCCGGGACAAGCTACGAGCAGTACTTC

D: .
V: TRBV6-1
size: .
J: TRBJ1-1
CDR3: CASSAGVGTEAFF
DNA: TGTGCCAGCAGTGCAGGGGTGGGCACTGAAGCTTTCTTT

D: .
V: TRBV7-8
size: .
J: TRBJ2-2
CDR3: CASSSNTGELFF
DNA: TGTGCCAGCAGCTCTAACACCGGGGAGCTGTTTTTT

D: .
V: TRBV19
size: .
J: TRBJ2-3
CDR3: CASSLTVGSTDTQYF
DNA: TGTGCCAGTAGTCTTACGGTCGGGAGCACAGATACGCAGTATTTT